The entry below gives a single T cell receptor beta chain sequence along with its context. Indicated time point: blood 2 weeks post-SBRT. Regarding treatment: 15 Gy SBRT to primary tumor, nephrectomy 4 weeks later. This record comes from a study of radiation and T cells in renal cell carcinoma. Produced via immunoSEQ multiplex PCR; TCRdb's table is partial and in-frame only. The table lists some 80,000 clones, approximately 86% of them singletons. The source is a woman in her fifties or sixties with renal cell carcinoma. The sample here was blood, taken from a patient whose treatment included radiotherapy and nephrectomy.

CDR3 sequence: CASSQEVRLMNTEAFF. CDR3 DNA: TGCGCCAGCAGCCAAGAGGTCCGTCTCATGAACACTGAAGCTTTCTTT. The chain joins TRBV4-3 to TRBJ1-1; D not resolved. V gave up 0 bases and J gave up 0 bases, with 11 bases separating them. The CDR3 totals 16 residues. CDR1 LGHNA and CDR2 YSLEER come from the germline V gene.